The 23 T cell receptor beta chains below all came from one sample that was sequenced in a study of shared clonotypes between healthy human individuals. Repertoires were generated with immunoSEQ multiplex PCR, while TCRdb's copy carries only in-frame clones and drops some. The table records about 470,000 clones, 70% to 80% of them present only once. The sequencing sample was made of PBMCs. Receptors were obtained from a woman aged 35 to 49 in good health. Some clones in this sample may be carry-over from other donors' samples.

The rearrangement uses TRBV19 and TRBJ2-1, with TRBD2 matching over 12 bases. V dropped 4 bases and J dropped 3; count of bases not matched to a gene: 4. The CDR3 loop spans 16 amino acids. Per germline, CDR1 LNHDA and CDR2 SQIVND (reference sequence). The CDR3 DNA reads as TGTGCCAGTAGTAGCAGGACTAGCGGGGACTACAATGAGCAGTTCTTC. Translating it yields CASSSRTSGDYNEQFF.

The V gene is TRBV28, the J gene TRBJ1-3, with 7 bases that match TRBD1. There are 16 residues in the CDR3. With V trimmed by 4 bases and J by 0 bases, 6 bases remained unmatched. Germline-derived CDR1 and CDR2 are MDHEN and SYDVKM. The CDR3 sequence: CASSSTGATSGNTIYF. The CDR3 DNA reads TGTGCCAGCAGTTCCACAGGGGCCACCTCTGGAAACACCATATATTTT.

The chain has TRBV18 and TRBJ2-7; the match to TRBD1 covers 7 bases. Germline V lookup: CDR1 KGHSH, CDR2 LQKENI. The CDR3 length is 17 residues. V was clipped by 0 bases and J by 0 bases; unmatched bases: 8. The CDR3 nucleotides are TGTGCCAGCTCACCACCGAGGGGGCAGCCGGACTCCTACGAGCAGTACTTC. This sequence encodes CASSPPRGQPDSYEQYF.

This sequence joins TRBV6-6 and TRBJ1-6, with unresolved D. CDR1 is MNHNY, CDR2 SVGAGI, per germline (reference sequence). The CDR3 length is 13 residues. With 5 bases removed from V and 7 bases from J, the gap between germline ends came to 9 bases. This chain's CDR3 is CASSVTANSPLHF. CDR3 nucleotide sequence: TGTGCCAGCAGTGTTACTGCGAATTCACCCCTCCACTTT.

This clone came up once. CDR3 sequence: CASSYGTPPYEQYF. The CDR3 nucleotides read TGTGCCAGCAGTTATGGGACACCCCCATACGAGCAGTACTTC. The V gene is TRBV6-6, the J gene TRBJ2-7; a possible D gene is TRBD1 (6 bases). The length of the CDR3 is 14 residues. Per the germline V gene, CDR1 is MNHNY and CDR2 is SVGAGI (reference sequence). Deletions cut 3 bases from V and 4 bases from J, with 13 bases between.

The chain couples TRBV5-1 to TRBJ2-1; no clear D gene. Germline CDR1 SGHRS, CDR2 YFSETQ. Trimming shortened V by 0 bases and J by 8 bases, and 6 bases separated the two germline ends. This CDR3 region has 12 residues. The CDR3 region has the DNA TGCGCCAGCAGCTTGGCCCGGCATGAGCAGTTCTTC. This gives the protein CASSLARHEQFF.

DNA of the CDR3: TGTGCCTGGAGTGTAACGTTGGGTACGCAGTATTTT. Amino acid sequence: CAWSVTLGTQYF. The chain has TRBV30 and TRBJ2-3; D is uncertain. CDR1 GTSNPN and CDR2 SVGIG come from the germline V gene (reference sequence). This CDR3 contains 12 residues. The V gene lost 0 bases and the J gene lost 8 bases, with 9 bases spanning the gap. The whole variable domain, filled in from reference TRBV30 and TRBJ2-3, reads SQTIHQWPATLVQPVGSPLSLECTVEGTSNPNLYWYRQAAGRGLQLLFYSVGIGQISSEVPQNLSASRPQDRQFILSSKKLLLSDSGFYLCAWSVTLGTQYFGPGTRLTVL.

This chain uses TRBV15 with TRBJ2-1; tentatively, D is TRBD1 (6 bases). The V gene lost 1 base and the J gene lost 5 bases, with 9 bases spanning the gap. The CDR3 runs 14 residues. The V gene's germline CDR1 is LNHNV and CDR2 YYDKDF (reference sequence). CDR3 in amino acids: CATSRGDTDNEQFF. The CDR3, as DNA: TGTGCCACCAGCAGAGGGGACACCGACAATGAGCAGTTCTTC.

This chain joins TRBV5-1 and TRBJ2-2, with D perhaps matching TRBD1 (6 bases). The germline gives CDR1 SGHRS, CDR2 YFSETQ. The V end lost 3 bases, the J end lost 2 bases, and 11 bases lay between the germline ends. This CDR3 region has 15 residues. CDR3 in DNA: TGCGCCAGCAGCTGGGGGCAGGGAAACACCGGGGAGCTGTTTTTT. Residues: CASSWGQGNTGELFF.

The chain is built from TRBV29-1 and TRBJ2-1; no clear D. Germline V gives CDR1 SQVTM, CDR2 ANQGSEA. Trimming left V 2 bases short and J 6 bases short, with 17 bases between. CDR3 length: 15 residues. Here the CDR3 DNA reads TGCAGCGTTGAACTGGCATTATCTCTGGTCAATGAGCAGTTCTTC. This sequence encodes CSVELALSLVNEQFF.

V gene TRBV4-1 combines with J gene TRBJ1-2, with 8 bases that match TRBD1. CDR1 MGHRA and CDR2 YSYEKL come from the germline V gene. The V gene end was trimmed by 2 bases and the J gene end by 2 bases; junction bases not matched to a gene: 4. The CDR3 spans 15 residues. Written as DNA, the CDR3 is TGCGCCAGCAGCCAAACCGCAGGGGGCAACTATGGCTACACCTTC. Translation gives CASSQTAGGNYGYTF.

The V and J genes are TRBV14 and TRBJ2-1; the D is unclear. From germline, CDR1 is SGHDN and CDR2 FVKESK. The V end was cut by 4 bases, the J end by 4 bases, with 11 bases between. The CDR3 covers 14 residues. CDR3 DNA: TGTGCCAGCAGCCCCCGGGCAGAATACAATGAGCAGTTCTTC. This encodes CASSPRAEYNEQFF.

The chain employs TRBV6-1 and TRBJ1-2; D is unresolved. The CDR3 spans 14 residues. Germline lookup yields CDR1 MNHNS and CDR2 SASEGT. Trimming stripped 7 bases from V and 8 bases from J, with 20 bases between. The CDR3 DNA reads as TGTGCCAGCACCCATTTCCGCGGATCGCGAGGCTACACCTTC. It translates to CASTHFRGSRGYTF.

The chain joins TRBV7-3 to TRBJ2-1; the D gene could be TRBD1 or TRBD2 (5 bases each). The V gene lost 5 bases and the J gene lost 2 bases, with 19 bases spanning the gap. Germline V CDR1 and CDR2: SGHTA, FQGTGA. The CDR3 totals 17 residues. The CDR3 DNA reads TGTGCCAGCAGCCCCGAGGGGCGGAGAACTACCTACAATGAGCAGTTCTTC. Its translation is CASSPEGRRTTYNEQFF. Drawing the rest from reference TRBV7-3 and TRBJ2-1, the complete variable domain is GAGVSQTPSNKVTEKGKYVELRCDPISGHTALYWYRQSLGQGPEFLIYFQGTGAADDSGLPNDRFFAVRPEGSVSTLKIQRTERGDSAVYLCASSPEGRRTTYNEQFFGPGTRLTVL.

In its sample, this clone was seen once. The chain is built from TRBV19 and TRBJ1-2, with TRBD1 matching over 7 bases. V lost 6 bases and J lost 4; bases outside the gene matches: 14. The CDR3 runs 16 residues. From germline, CDR1 is LNHDA and CDR2 SQIVND (reference sequence). CDR3 sequence reads: CASRRQGRGAGYGYTF. The DNA of the CDR3 is TGTGCCAGTAGAAGACAGGGTCGAGGAGCTGGCTATGGCTACACCTTC.

The table lists this clone with a count of one. CDR3 nucleotides: TGTGCCGTAGACAGGGCTGCGAACATTCAGTACTTC. This encodes CAVDRAANIQYF. V gene TRBV30 combines with J gene TRBJ2-4, with 7 bases identical to TRBD1. The CDR3 is 12 amino acids. The trim removed 8 bases at V and 7 bases at J, leaving 8 bases unmatched. CDR1 GTSNPN and CDR2 SVGIG come from the germline V gene (reference sequence).

V usage is TRBV5-1 and J usage is TRBJ1-1; 9 bases align to TRBD1. V lost 3 bases, J lost 5 bases, and 5 bases stayed unmatched. The CDR3 runs 14 residues. Germline CDR1 and CDR2: SGHRS and YFSETQ. The CDR3 bases are TGCGCCAGCAGCTCCACGGACAGGGGAACTGAAGCTTTCTTT. It encodes CASSSTDRGTEAFF. Drawing the rest from reference TRBV5-1 and TRBJ1-1, the complete variable domain is KAGVTQTPRYLIKTRGQQVTLSCSPISGHRSVSWYQQTPGQGLQFLFEYFSETQRNKGNFPGRFSGRQFSNSRSEMNVSTLELGDSALYLCASSSTDRGTEAFFGQGTRLTVV.

The table lists this clone with a few counts. V gene TRBV27 combines with J gene TRBJ2-5; TRBD2 matches 8 bases. The end of the DNA fits TRBJ2-7 better, so the J call may be wrong. CDR3 length equals 13 residues. Per germline, CDR1 MNHEY and CDR2 SMNVEV (reference sequence). The CDR3 region has the DNA TGTGCCAGCACCCAAGCGGGAGTCTACGAGCAGTACTTC. It translates to CASTQAGVYEQYF.

The chain has TRBV27 and TRBJ2-3; D not resolved. The V end lost 2 bases, the J end lost 4 bases, and 7 bases lay between the germline ends. Germline-derived CDR1 and CDR2 are MNHEY and SMNVEV (reference sequence). The CDR3 sequence is 13 residues long. The CDR3 loop is CASSLGQSDTQYF. The CDR3 region has the DNA TGTGCCAGCAGTTTAGGCCAGTCAGATACGCAGTATTTT.

The chain links TRBV5-1 to TRBJ2-7, with TRBD1 identical over 12 bases. V lost 2 bases and J lost 5; bases outside the gene matches: 5. The CDR3 length is 15 residues. Looked up from germline, CDR1 is SGHRS and CDR2 is YFSETQ. The CDR3 sequence: CASSFAGTGGDEQYF. In DNA form, the CDR3 reads TGCGCCAGCAGCTTTGCCGGGACAGGGGGCGACGAGCAGTACTTC.

The gene calls are TRBV20-1 and TRBJ2-7; D may be TRBD1 (5 bases). Germline CDR1 and CDR2: DFQATT and SNEGSKA (reference sequence). CDR3 length: 11 amino acids. The V and J ends lost 8 bases and 2 bases respectively, with 10 bases between them. This CDR3 reads CSPQTAYEQYF. CDR3 coding DNA: TGCAGTCCGCAGACAGCCTACGAGCAGTACTTC.

This chain connects TRBV5-1 to TRBJ2-5; 9 bases are a match to TRBD1. CDR3 size: 16 residues. The germline CDR1 and CDR2 sequences are SGHRS and YFSETQ. The V gene end was trimmed by 4 bases and the J gene end by 2 bases; junction bases not matched to a gene: 9. CDR3 sequence: CASSLSSGTGQETQYF. The CDR3 coding sequence is TGCGCCAGCAGCCTCTCCAGTGGGACAGGGCAAGAGACCCAGTACTTC.

The CDR3: CASSASTGTTTDTQYF. CDR3 DNA: TGTGCCAGCAGCGCGAGCACCGGGACAACCACAGATACGCAGTATTTT. This chain connects TRBV7-3 to TRBJ2-3; tentative D call: TRBD1 (6 bases). This CDR3 is 16 amino acids long. V was shortened by 5 bases and J by 2 bases, with 17 bases between the two germline ends. Germline-derived CDR1 and CDR2 are SGHTA and FQGTGA.